This T cell receptor beta chain was captured in a study of yellow fever vaccine responses in identical twins. In TCRdb, the RT-PCR reads were re-called with MiXCR into one record per CDR3 protein. Among about 6,000 distinct CDR3 sequences, 65% were seen once, and the ten largest hold about 4%. CDR3 size: 14 residues. In germline, CDR1 is SQVTM, CDR2 ANQGSEA. V lost 5 bases and J lost 7; bases outside the gene matches: 9. Study observations and caveats: Twin vaccine T cell responses reportedly seemed partly convergent, partly personalized.

On this clonotype: What it recognizes is unknown.

The receptor was derived from a woman aged 18 to 35 who received the yellow fever vaccine. The chain joins TRBV29-1 to TRBJ2-1, with 9 nucleotides matching TRBD2. The sequenced sample was T cells from blood (PBMCs), unsorted or a sorted subset (not recorded which), obtained before or after yellow fever vaccination (not recorded which). This chain's CDR3 is CSVQPGLAHNEQFF. CDR3 nucleotides: TGCAGCGTTCAACCGGGACTAGCTCATAATGAGCAGTTCTTC.